One and the same sample provided the 18 T cell receptor beta chains below, sequenced in a study of T-cell reconstitution after alpha-beta-depleted transplantation in children. This sample's TCRbeta library carried unique molecular identifier barcodes. MiXCR, applied by TCRdb to the PCR reads, yields one record per CDR3 protein. The table has almost 600,000 distinct CDR3 sequences, 25% to 30% seen once. The source was PBMCs, collected before TCRalphabeta/CD19-depleted stem cell transplant. The receptor set was obtained from a boy in the first two years of life with Wiskott-Aldrich syndrome, due to receive a stem cell transplant.

This clonotype was observed a few times. The chain employs TRBV20-1 and TRBJ2-3, with D uncertain. With 7 bases removed from V and 3 bases from J, the gap between germline ends came to 20 bases. The CDR3 consists of 15 residues. The germline gives CDR1 DFQATT, CDR2 SNEGSKA (reference sequence). CDR3 DNA: TGCAGTGTTCCGAAAACCACCGGAGTTACAGATACGCAGTATTTT. This codes for CSVPKTTGVTDTQYF.

V usage is TRBV24-1 and J usage is TRBJ1-1, with D tentatively TRBD1 (5 bases). Germline CDR1 is KGHDR and CDR2 is SFDVKD. The CDR3 extends over 16 amino acids. V lost 1 base and J 3 bases, leaving 14 bases between the germline ends. In DNA, the CDR3 is TGTGCCACCAGTGATTTTTGTAGGGGACGGGACACTGAAGCTTTCTTT. This codes for CATSDFCRGRDTEAFF.

In this sample, this clonotype turned up a few times. The chain has TRBV6-1 and TRBJ2-5; the match to TRBD1 covers 8 bases. The CDR3 is 15 residues long. The ends lost 3 bases at V and 4 bases at J; junction bases unmatched: 7. The germline gives CDR1 MNHNS, CDR2 SASEGT. CDR3 residues: CASSEWSRGRETQYF. The CDR3 region has the DNA TGTGCCAGCAGTGAGTGGAGCAGGGGGCGAGAGACCCAGTACTTC.

This clonotype was seen more than once but under ten times. The chain couples TRBV5-1 to TRBJ2-2; 7 nucleotides match TRBD2. Trimming took 2 bases from V and 1 from J; bases not matched to a gene: 2. Per germline, CDR1 SGHRS and CDR2 YFSETQ. There are 15 residues in the CDR3. The CDR3 region has the DNA TGCGCCAGCAGCTTTGCGGGAGTGAACACCGGGGAGCTGTTTTTT. Its protein product is CASSFAGVNTGELFF.

This clonotype was detected only a few times. This chain links TRBV12-3 or TRBV12-4 with TRBJ1-5, with D perhaps matching TRBD1 (6 bases). Trimming removed 1 base from V and 3 bases from J, with 10 bases in between. This CDR3 contains 15 residues. CDR3 DNA: TGTGCCAGCAGTTTAGGTGGGACAAACAATCAGCCCCAGCATTTT. Translating it yields CASSLGGTNNQPQHF.

This clonotype has only a few counts. This rearrangement joins TRBV7-9 to TRBJ1-1, with 7 nucleotides matching TRBD1. With V trimmed by 3 bases and J by 5 bases, 3 bases remained unmatched. This CDR3 spans 13 amino acids. Looked up from germline, CDR1 is SEHNR and CDR2 is FQNEAQ (reference sequence). CDR3 sequence: CASSLTGWTEAFF. The DNA for the CDR3 is TGTGCCAGCAGCTTGACAGGGTGGACTGAAGCTTTCTTT.

This clonotype was observed a handful of times. The rearrangement links TRBV7-9 to TRBJ1-6; perhaps TRBD1 as D (5 bases). Germline assignment: CDR1 SEHNR and CDR2 FQNEAQ (reference sequence). Trimming took off 5 bases at V and 6 bases at J, with 11 bases between the two ends. The CDR3 loop spans 14 amino acids. The CDR3: CASSPGLVNSPLHF. CDR3 nucleotides: TGTGCCAGCAGCCCGGGACTGGTTAATTCACCCCTCCACTTT.

This clonotype was detected a few times. This chain connects TRBV18 to TRBJ2-6; tentatively, D is TRBD1 (6 bases). CDR1 is KGHSH and CDR2 is LQKENI in the germline V gene. V lost 2 bases, J lost 2 bases, and 7 bases lay in between. The CDR3 sequence is 15 residues long. In nucleotides, the CDR3 is TGTGCCAGCTCACCAGGGGGCCCTGGGGCCAACGTCCTGACTTTC. Protein: CASSPGGPGANVLTF. The full variable domain, its missing parts supplied by reference TRBV18 and TRBJ2-6, is NAGVMQNPRHLVRRRGQEARLRCSPMKGHSHVYWYRQLPEEGLKFMVYLQKENIIDESGMPKERFSAEFPKEGPSILRIQQVVRGDSAAYFCASSPGGPGANVLTFGAGSRLTVL.

This clonotype was detected once. The rearrangement joins TRBV13 to TRBJ2-1; D is perhaps TRBD2 (5 bases). Per the germline V gene, CDR1 is PRHDT and CDR2 is FYEKMQ (reference sequence). The germline V and J ends were trimmed by 10 bases and 1 base, with 26 bases remaining between them. The CDR3 is 18 amino acids. CDR3 nucleotides: TGTGCCATGGGCCCCGGGCTCCGCGGGTGTTGGTCCTACAATGAGCAGTTCTTC. Protein sequence: CAMGPGLRGCWSYNEQFF.

This rearrangement joins TRBV7-9 to TRBJ2-5; D perhaps matches TRBD2 (7 bases). V was clipped by 4 bases and J by 2 bases, with 14 bases between them. CDR1 is SEHNR and CDR2 is FQNEAQ in the germline V gene (reference sequence). This CDR3 comprises 15 residues. The CDR3, as DNA: TGTGCCAGCAGCTCCGAGGGGGGAGGGCAAGAGACCCAGTACTTC. This gives the protein CASSSEGGGQETQYF.

This clonotype was picked up a small number of times. This rearrangement joins TRBV15 to TRBJ2-7; D not certain. With 0 bases removed from V and 0 bases from J, the gap between germline ends came to 9 bases. Germline V CDR1 and CDR2: LNHNV, YYDKDF (reference sequence). The CDR3 runs 15 residues. CDR3 region: CATSRDPDPSYEQYF. The CDR3 DNA reads as TGTGCCACCAGCAGAGATCCGGACCCCTCCTACGAGCAGTACTTC.

The V gene is TRBV18, the J gene TRBJ2-7; no clear D. CDR1 and CDR2 (germline): KGHSH, LQKENI. CDR3 size: 14 residues. Between the trimmed V and J ends, which lost 11 bases and 0 bases, there was a span of 17 bases. CDR3 DNA sequence: TGTGCCTCACCACGGCTAGAAAGCTCCTACGAGCAGTACTTC. Protein product: CASPRLESSYEQYF.

J is TRBJ2-3 and V is TRBV5-1; the D gene is possibly TRBD2 (6 bases). Trimming took 4 bases from V and 0 from J, leaving 18 bases between them. CDR3 length equals 17 residues. The germline V gene has CDR1 SGHRS and CDR2 YFSETQ. CDR3 residues: CASSMGGRGASTDTQYF. Here the CDR3 DNA reads TGCGCCAGCAGCATGGGGGGTCGAGGTGCTAGCACAGATACGCAGTATTTT.

The chain recombines TRBV20-1 with TRBJ2-7, with unresolved D. The CDR3 contains 14 residues. The V gene's germline CDR1 is DFQATT and CDR2 SNEGSKA (reference sequence). The V gene lost 2 bases and the J gene lost 0 bases, with 11 bases spanning the gap. The CDR3 reads CSARSPGSSYEQYF. The CDR3 nucleotides are TGCAGTGCTAGATCCCCGGGCAGCTCCTACGAGCAGTACTTC.

In its sample, this clonotype was seen a few times. The chain has TRBV30 and TRBJ1-3; no firm D call. The CDR3 is made up of 12 amino acids. Germline CDR1 is GTSNPN and CDR2 is SVGIG (reference sequence). The germline V and J ends were trimmed by 1 base and 7 bases, with 8 bases remaining between them. The CDR3 reads CAWSAQRNTIYF. The CDR3 DNA reads as TGTGCCTGGAGTGCCCAGCGGAACACCATATATTTT.

This chain connects TRBV7-2 to TRBJ1-5, with 7 bases matching TRBD1. The CDR3 has 15 residues. Germline-derived CDR1 and CDR2 are SGHTA and FQGNSA. Germline trimming cut 5 bases from V and 3 bases from J; bases unmatched to any gene: 7. CDR3 in amino acids: CASSPGTAHNQPQHF. CDR3 nucleotide sequence: TGTGCCAGCAGCCCTGGGACAGCTCACAATCAGCCCCAGCATTTT.

The V gene is TRBV12-3 or TRBV12-4, the J gene TRBJ1-5; the D is unclear. The V end lost 8 bases, the J end lost 2 bases, and 10 bases lay between the germline ends. This CDR3 has 13 amino acids. The CDR3 DNA reads as TGTGCCAGCCGTCCTTGGGGCAATCAGCCCCAGCATTTT. It specifies CASRPWGNQPQHF.

This clonotype was recorded a few times. The CDR3, as DNA: TGTGCCAGCAGCGTCGGGACAGGGGGCATCTACGAGCAGTACTTC. Its translation: CASSVGTGGIYEQYF. This rearrangement joins TRBV7-8 to TRBJ2-7; 12 bases match TRBD1. J lost 3 bases, V lost 5 bases, and 5 bases had no gene match. This CDR3 spans 15 amino acids. Germline V gene sequence: CDR1 SGHVS, CDR2 FQNEAQ.